Listed below are T cell receptor beta chains from one sample, sequenced in a study of T cell responses to AZD1222 COVID-19 vaccine. Some clones are missing from TCRdb's copy, which holds only in-frame ones; the method was immunoSEQ multiplex PCR. The sample comprises roughly 130,000 clones, 85% to 95% of which are singletons, and roughly 3.1% rests with the top ten. The source material was peripheral blood, sampled on day 0 of AZD1222 vaccination. The receptors stem from an adult in good health. Both conserved end residues are part of each CDR3. Fields, in order: V gene, CDR3 length, clone size, D gene, J gene, CDR3 DNA, CDR3 protein. A D gene is named only where the DNA matches it firmly. Where a row states a size, it is once, few, many or the class of an expanded clone; other rows omit it.

TRBV2	17	NA	TRBD1	TRBJ1-2	TGTGCCAGCAGTCGACACCTGACAGGGGCTGGGAACTATGGCTACACCTTC	CASSRHLTGAGNYGYTF
TRBV19	15	NA	NA	TRBJ2-1	TGTGCCAGTAGTATGATGGGGGGCTCCTACAATGAGCAGTTCTTC	CASSMMGGSYNEQFF
TRBV11-2	14	NA	NA	TRBJ1-2	TGTGCCAGCAGCCGACAAACAGGGCATTATGGCTACACCTTC	CASSRQTGHYGYTF
TRBV28	17	NA	NA	TRBJ2-7	TGTGCCAGCAGTTTACCTGGGTTCGGGGAGAGCTCCTACGAGCAGTACTTC	CASSLPGFGESSYEQYF
TRBV7-3	19	once	TRBD2	TRBJ2-1	TGTGCCAGCAGCCCCCGACATCCATTGGGACTAGCGGGGGGTGATGAGCAGTTCTTC	CASSPRHPLGLAGGDEQFF
TRBV24-1	12	NA	NA	TRBJ1-2	TGTGCCACCAGTGGGGGGAACTATGGCTACACCTTC	CATSGGNYGYTF
TRBV6-1	16	NA	TRBD1	TRBJ1-2	TGTGCCAGCAGTGAATTCGGGGTACAGGGGGAGGGAGGCTACACCTTC	CASSEFGVQGEGGYTF
TRBV5-4	16	NA	NA	TRBJ1-5	TGTGCCAGCAGCTTGGGAGGGCCCGATAGCAATCAGCCCCAGCATTTT	CASSLGGPDSNQPQHF
TRBV4-1	13	NA	TRBD1	TRBJ2-7	TGCGCCAGCAGCAGGACAGGGATCGACGAGCAGTACTTC	CASSRTGIDEQYF
TRBV7-9	15	NA	TRBD1	TRBJ1-2	TGTGCCAGCAGCTTCACAGAGGACAGGGATTATGGCTACACCTTC	CASSFTEDRDYGYTF
TRBV6-2/TRBV6-3	17	NA	TRBD2	TRBJ2-5	TGTGCCAGCAGTTACTCTAGGACTAGCGGGGGTGGAGAGACCCAGTACTTC	CASSYSRTSGGGETQYF
TRBV5-1	13	NA	NA	TRBJ2-1	TGCGCCAGCATGTCGGAAACCTACAATGAGCAGTTCTTC	CASMSETYNEQFF
TRBV6-2/TRBV6-3	12	NA	NA	TRBJ2-3	TGTGCCAGCAGTTACGGGCCAGATACGCAGTATTTT	CASSYGPDTQYF
TRBV11-3	11	NA	NA	TRBJ2-1	TGTGCCAGCAGCTTTATGAGGAAGCAGTTCTTC	CASSFMRKQFF
TRBV11-2	13	NA	NA	TRBJ1-5	TGTGCCAGCAGCTTCCACCAGGAACAGCCCCAGCATTTT	CASSFHQEQPQHF
TRBV9	17	NA	NA	TRBJ1-6	TGTGCCAGCAGTTTTTCATGGCGGGGGGAAGGAGATTCACCCCTCCACTTT	CASSFSWRGEGDSPLHF
TRBV28	13	once	NA	TRBJ2-5	TGTGCCAGCAGTGGAGGGATCCAAGAGACCCAGTACTTC	CASSGGIQETQYF
TRBV10-3	15	NA	TRBD1	TRBJ1-2	TGTGCCATCAGCCCCCGGGACAGACCTATGAAAGGCTACACCTTC	CAISPRDRPMKGYTF
TRBV5-1	18	few	NA	TRBJ1-1	TGCGCCAGCAGCTTGGGAAGGGGGACCGGTAAAAAGAACACTGAAGCTTTCTTT	CASSLGRGTGKKNTEAFF
TRBV28	16	NA	NA	TRBJ2-1	TGTGCCAGCAGTTTCGAAAAAAGGAGGGGTTGGAATGAGCAGTTCTTC	CASSFEKRRGWNEQFF
TRBV15	15	NA	TRBD2	TRBJ2-5	TGTGCCACCAGCAGGAACGGGGGGGCAGGGGAGACCCAGTACTTC	CATSRNGGAGETQYF
TRBV5-4	15	NA	NA	TRBJ2-5	TGTGCCAGCAGCTTGGAGGCGGGGCCAGAGGAGACCCAGTACTTC	CASSLEAGPEETQYF
TRBV4-1	16	NA	NA	TRBJ1-1	TGCGCCAGCAGCCAAGATAAAATAGGAGGCGGCACTGAAGCTTTCTTT	CASSQDKIGGGTEAFF
TRBV2	14	NA	TRBD1	TRBJ2-2	TGTGCCAGCGGACAGGGATGGGGCACCGGGGAGCTGTTTTTT	CASGQGWGTGELFF
TRBV5-1	15	NA	NA	TRBJ2-2	TGCGCCAGCAGCTTGTACGGGGCCAACACCGGGGAGCTGTTTTTT	CASSLYGANTGELFF
TRBV24-1	16	NA	NA	TRBJ1-1	TGTGCCACCAGTGATCACAGGGTAGAGGAAAATACTGAAGCTTTCTTT	CATSDHRVEENTEAFF
TRBV2	16	NA	NA	TRBJ1-6	TGTGCCAGCAGGAATCAGTTGACGGCGTATAATTCACCCCTCCACTTT	CASRNQLTAYNSPLHF
TRBV4-1	16	NA	NA	TRBJ1-4	TGCGCCAGCAGCCAAGATTACAGAGGTCTTAATGAAAAACTGTTTTTT	CASSQDYRGLNEKLFF
TRBV6-5	13	NA	NA	TRBJ2-7	TGTGCCAGCAGATTTAGTCCGGAGGGCGAGCAGTACTTC	CASRFSPEGEQYF
TRBV5-5	16	NA	NA	TRBJ1-1	TGTGCCAGCAGCTTGGGAAGGGAATGGCGGTTCAACGAAGCTTTCTTT	CASSLGREWRFNEAFF
TRBV13	14	NA	NA	TRBJ1-4	TGTGCCAGCAGCTTAGTCTCCTATAATGAAAAACTGTTTTTT	CASSLVSYNEKLFF
TRBV11-2	18	NA	TRBD2	TRBJ2-1	TGTGCCAGCAGCCAGGGGCTAGCGGGCCGTCCCTCCTACAATGAGCAGTTCTTC	CASSQGLAGRPSYNEQFF
TRBV5-1	13	NA	TRBD1	TRBJ1-2	TGCGCCAGCAGCTTAGGACAGGACTATGGCTACACCTTC	CASSLGQDYGYTF
TRBV10-3	13	NA	NA	TRBJ2-1	TGTGCCATCAGTGTATCCCCCTACAATGAGCAGTTCTTC	CAISVSPYNEQFF
TRBV7-9	14	NA	NA	TRBJ1-1	TGTGCCAGCAGCCCAACAACTGCCCAGCCGGAAGCTTTCTTT	CASSPTTAQPEAFF
TRBV6-4	15	NA	TRBD2	TRBJ2-1	TGTGCCAGCAGTGACTCGCCGGGAGGGGTCAATGAGCAGTTCTTC	CASSDSPGGVNEQFF
TRBV6-5	15	NA	NA	TRBJ1-4	TGTGCCAGCAGTTCCCAGGGCTCCCTTAATGAAAAACTGTTTTTT	CASSSQGSLNEKLFF
TRBV7-2	18	once	TRBD2	TRBJ2-3	TGTGCCAGCAGCTTAGTTTTTCTGGCGGGAGTCCCCCCAGATACGCAGTATTTT	CASSLVFLAGVPPDTQYF
TRBV15	15	once	NA	TRBJ2-7	TGTGCCACCAGCAGAGATCGGGCGGTCTCCTACGAGCAGTACTTC	CATSRDRAVSYEQYF
TRBV30	12	NA	TRBD1	TRBJ1-2	TGTGCCTGGGACAGGGGGAACTATGGCTACACCTTC	CAWDRGNYGYTF
TRBV7-9	15	NA	NA	TRBJ2-1	TGTGCCAGCAGCTTAATTCAAGGACGCATCAATGAGCAGTTCTTC	CASSLIQGRINEQFF
TRBV5-1	13	NA	TRBD1	TRBJ1-2	TGCGCCAGCAGATCAGACAGGGCCTATGGCTACACCTTC	CASRSDRAYGYTF
TRBV9	14	NA	NA	TRBJ2-6	TGTGCCAGCAGCGTTAACTCTGGGGCCAACGTCCTGACTTTC	CASSVNSGANVLTF
TRBV5-1	15	NA	NA	TRBJ2-3	TGCGCCAGCAGCTTCGCGGGACGCAGCACAGATACGCAGTATTTT	CASSFAGRSTDTQYF